A selection of T cell receptor beta chains follows, all from one sample in a study of T cells in Graves' hyperthyroidism and ophthalmopathy. TCRdb analysed the multiplex PCR reads with MiXCR anew, one entry per CDR3 protein. The sample gives about 720,000 distinct CDR3 sequences, around 17% of which show up once; about 8.4% is in the top ten. The sequencing input was blood. These receptors originate from a man younger than 30 with Graves' hyperthyroidism. Both conserved end residues are part of each CDR3. The D gene is left open where the match is weak. Clone sizes are given selectively: once, few, many, or a class where the clone is expanded.

v_call,clone_size,j_call,d_call,cdr3_aa,cdr3_nt
TRBV28,many,TRBJ2-7,-,CASSRAGRMDEQYF,TGTGCCAGCAGCCGTGCGGGGCGGATGGACGAGCAGTACTTC
TRBV7-9,-,TRBJ1-2,TRBD1,CASSPGGVPYYGYTF,TGTGCCAGCAGCCCAGGGGGGGTTCCGTACTATGGCTACACCTTC
TRBV7-9,many,TRBJ1-1,-,CASSSTGTANTEAFF,TGTGCCAGCAGCTCCACAGGGACGGCGAACACTGAAGCTTTCTTT
TRBV18,-,TRBJ2-1,TRBD1,CASSPGTGRIREQFF,TGTGCCAGCTCCCCCGGGACAGGGAGGATCAGGGAGCAGTTCTTC
TRBV12-3/TRBV12-4,-,TRBJ2-1,-,CASSTRGASYNEQFF,TGTGCCAGCAGTACGAGGGGAGCGAGCTACAATGAGCAGTTCTTC
TRBV29-1,-,TRBJ2-7,-,CSVEPGLAIHSYEQYF,TGCAGCGTGGAACCGGGACTTGCGATTCACTCCTACGAGCAGTACTTC
TRBV19,few,TRBJ2-1,-,CASSHGRINEQFF,TGTGCCAGTAGCCACGGACGGATCAATGAGCAGTTCTTC
TRBV12-3/TRBV12-4,many,TRBJ2-3,-,CASTPPGGGIRADTQYF,TGTGCCAGCACCCCTCCCGGAGGGGGAATACGGGCAGATACGCAGTATTTT
TRBV6-2/TRBV6-3,few,TRBJ2-3,-,CATAHTDTQYF,TGTGCCACTGCGCACACAGATACGCAGTATTTT
TRBV18,few,TRBJ1-3,-,CASSPRQISGNTIYF,TGTGCCAGCTCACCCCGACAGATCTCTGGAAACACCATATATTTT
TRBV28,-,TRBJ1-1,TRBD1,CATQSGGGNTEAFF,TGTGCCACTCAATCAGGGGGCGGGAACACTGAAGCTTTCTTT
TRBV10-1,-,TRBJ2-7,TRBD2,CASGTSISYEQYF,TGCGCCAGTGGGACTAGCATCTCCTACGAGCAGTACTTC
TRBV7-9,many,TRBJ2-7,-,CASSLVREMIGKQYF,TGTGCCAGCAGCTTAGTGAGGGAGATGATCGGCAAGCAGTACTTC
TRBV29-1,few,TRBJ2-3,TRBD2,CSVGFGLATDTQYF,TGCAGCGTTGGCTTTGGACTAGCCACAGATACGCAGTATTTT
TRBV18,many,TRBJ2-1,TRBD1,CASSPGTESSYNEQFF,TGTGCCAGCTCACCAGGGACAGAAAGCTCCTACAATGAGCAGTTCTTC
TRBV20-1,many,TRBJ1-4,-,CSARDRSEKLFF,TGCAGTGCCCGGGACCGTAGCGAAAAACTGTTTTTT
TRBV19,few,TRBJ2-1,TRBD2,CASSIGLAGDNEQFF,TGTGCCAGTAGTATCGGACTAGCGGGGGACAATGAGCAGTTCTTC
TRBV5-5,many,TRBJ1-1,TRBD1,CASSFFGGTGANTEAFF,TGTGCCAGCAGCTTTTTTGGAGGGACAGGTGCGAACACTGAAGCTTTCTTT
TRBV7-2,-,TRBJ1-1,TRBD1,CASSSGTVEAFF,TGTGCCAGCAGTTCTGGGACAGTTGAAGCTTTCTTT
TRBV20-1,-,TRBJ2-1,TRBD2,CSARDLTSGRANEQFF,TGCAGTGCTAGAGATCTCACTAGCGGGAGGGCCAATGAGCAGTTCTTC
TRBV28,few,TRBJ2-3,-,CASSLAAGSGSTDTQYF,TGTGCCAGCAGTTTAGCTGCAGGGAGTGGGAGCACAGATACGCAGTATTTT
TRBV2,many,TRBJ2-3,-,CASSDLGERDTQYF,TGTGCCAGCAGTGATCTGGGGGAAAGGGATACGCAGTATTTT
TRBV29-1,-,TRBJ2-7,TRBD2,CSVGTSGHYEQYF,TGCAGCGTTGGGACTAGCGGACACTACGAGCAGTACTTC
TRBV11-3,-,TRBJ2-5,-,CASSLGGGQKETQYF,TGTGCCAGCAGCTTAGGGGGCGGGCAGAAAGAGACCCAGTACTTC
TRBV19,-,TRBJ2-7,TRBD1,CASRSQGQGSEQYF,TGTGCCAGTCGGTCCCAGGGACAGGGGAGCGAGCAGTACTTC
TRBV20-1,many,TRBJ2-5,TRBD1,CSARARTGRETQYF,TGCAGTGCTAGAGCCCGGACAGGGCGTGAGACCCAGTACTTC
TRBV7-9,-,TRBJ1-3,-,CASSLARSGNTIYF,TGTGCCAGCAGCTTAGCACGCTCTGGAAACACCATATATTTT
TRBV3-1,many,TRBJ2-1,-,CASSQDDTLEQFF,TGTGCCAGCAGCCAAGATGATACCCTTGAGCAGTTCTTC
TRBV27,many,TRBJ1-1,TRBD1,CASSFIRDRGMNTEAFF,TGTGCCAGCAGTTTTATAAGGGACAGGGGTATGAACACTGAAGCTTTCTTT
TRBV5-1,-,TRBJ2-7,TRBD2,CASGTSWSYEQYF,TGCGCCAGCGGGACTAGCTGGTCCTACGAGCAGTACTTC
TRBV20-1,many,TRBJ2-7,-,CSARMDWGYEQYF,TGCAGTGCCAGAATGGACTGGGGTTACGAGCAGTACTTC
TRBV15,-,TRBJ2-7,TRBD2,CATSRGSTSGSYEQYF,TGTGCCACCAGCAGAGGTTCGACTAGCGGGAGTTACGAGCAGTACTTC
TRBV2,many,TRBJ1-2,-,CATANRRDYGYTF,TGTGCCACCGCAAACCGACGGGACTATGGCTACACCTTC
TRBV27,many,TRBJ2-2,TRBD2,CATLPQREGHWATGELFF,TGTGCCACCCTCCCGCAGCGGGAGGGCCATTGGGCCACCGGGGAGCTGTTTTTT
TRBV28,many,TRBJ1-5,TRBD1,CASSFPGQGDGPQHF,TGTGCCAGCAGTTTCCCAGGGCAGGGGGACGGGCCCCAGCATTTT
TRBV7-9,few,TRBJ2-7,-,CASSEEGSPYEQYF,TGTGCCAGCAGCGAAGAGGGTTCCCCCTACGAGCAGTACTTC
TRBV12-3/TRBV12-4,many,TRBJ2-1,TRBD2,CASRGGRVGNEQFF,TGTGCCAGCCGAGGCGGGAGAGTGGGCAATGAGCAGTTCTTC
TRBV4-3,-,TRBJ2-3,-,CASSQTGGWTDTQYF,TGCGCCAGCAGCCAAACGGGCGGTTGGACAGATACGCAGTATTTT
TRBV29-1,few,TRBJ1-2,-,CSVLFGDLVYGYTF,TGCAGCGTTCTGTTCGGGGACCTGGTATATGGCTACACCTTC
TRBV28,many,TRBJ2-7,TRBD2,CASSYSSTSPEQYF,TGTGCCAGCAGCTATTCATCGACTAGCCCCGAGCAGTACTTC
TRBV12-3/TRBV12-4,few,TRBJ1-6,-,CASSPGSGNQRNSPLHF,TGTGCCAGCAGTCCCGGTTCCGGGAATCAGAGGAATTCACCCCTCCACTTT
TRBV10-3,-,TRBJ2-1,TRBD2,CAISEARGGRAGGYNEQFF,TGTGCCATCAGTGAGGCGCGAGGGGGACGAGCGGGAGGCTACAATGAGCAGTTCTTC
TRBV5-6,-,TRBJ1-1,-,CASSGDGDTEAFF,TGTGCCAGCAGCGGGGACGGGGACACTGAAGCTTTCTTT
TRBV19,few,TRBJ1-4,-,CASSIVGEKLFF,TGTGCCAGTAGTATAGTTGGGGAAAAACTGTTTTTT
TRBV28,many,TRBJ2-3,TRBD1,CASNPIRDRITDTQYF,TGTGCCAGCAATCCGATCCGGGACAGGATCACAGATACGCAGTATTTT
TRBV18,-,TRBJ2-3,-,CASSPAGEDTQYF,TGTGCCAGCTCACCGGCAGGGGAGGATACGCAGTATTTT
TRBV24-1,few,TRBJ2-1,-,CATSGGQRVYNEQFF,TGTGCCACCAGTGGGGGGCAGCGCGTATACAATGAGCAGTTCTTC
TRBV5-1,-,TRBJ2-1,-,CASSGGGGGGNEQFF,TGCGCCAGCAGCGGGGGTGGAGGGGGAGGCAATGAGCAGTTCTTC
TRBV7-9,many,TRBJ1-1,-,CASSLGSSTEAFF,TGTGCCAGCAGCTTAGGGAGTAGCACTGAAGCTTTCTTT
TRBV4-1,-,TRBJ2-7,-,CASSFDLQGSYEQYF,TGCGCCAGCAGCTTTGACCTGCAGGGGTCCTACGAGCAGTACTTC
TRBV7-9,few,TRBJ2-7,-,CAVQSSLLTYEQYF,TGTGCCGTACAATCGTCTCTCTTAACCTACGAGCAGTACTTC
TRBV12-3/TRBV12-4,many,TRBJ2-1,-,CASGTGALYNEQFF,TGTGCCAGCGGTACGGGAGCTCTCTACAATGAGCAGTTCTTC
TRBV30,many,TRBJ1-1,TRBD1,CAWSTTGSGAEAFF,TGTGCCTGGAGTACGACAGGGTCGGGGGCTGAAGCTTTCTTT
TRBV4-1,few,TRBJ2-1,-,CASSQQRTVHTYNEQFF,TGCGCCAGCAGCCAACAGAGGACAGTCCACACCTACAATGAGCAGTTCTTC
TRBV20-1,-,TRBJ1-5,-,CSARDLYQFSNQPQHF,TGCAGTGCTAGAGATTTGTATCAGTTTAGCAATCAGCCCCAGCATTTT